This passage covers 22 T cell receptor beta chains from one sample sequenced in a study of vaccination effects on CD4 cells after COVID-19. With around ten days of culture completed, CD4+ T cells were isolated. Generated by immunoSEQ multiplex PCR, the TCRdb table keeps only in-frame clones and is missing some. The sample shows more than 45,000 clones, approximately 80% of them seen only once. Their antigen targets remain unknown. The input for sequencing was CD4+ T cells from PBMCs cultured without peptide, taken before COVID-19 vaccination. The receptor source for this set is a human donor who had a prior SARS-CoV-2 infection.

The rearrangement uses TRBV21-1 and TRBJ1-1; the listed D gene, TRBD1, was not tested against the DNA. TRBV21-1 is a listed pseudogene. This CDR3 region has 14 residues. The CDR3: CASAPRVSNTEAFF. The CDR3 DNA reads TGTGCCAGCGCTCCCAGGGTTTCGAACACTGAAGCTTTCTTT.

V gene TRBV7-2 combines with J gene TRBJ1-4; D gene unclear. From germline, CDR1 is SGHTA and CDR2 FQGNSA. This CDR3 is 15 amino acids long. V was cut by 2 bases and J by 11 bases, with 18 bases left in between. The CDR3 loop reads CASSLSLTGDGKLFF. For the CDR3, the DNA is TGTGCCAGCAGCTTAAGTCTCACGGGAGACGGGAAACTGTTTTTT.

The V call is TRBV5-1, the J call TRBJ2-1, with TRBD2 as a possible D gene (5 bases). The CDR3 runs 14 residues. V dropped 1 base and J dropped 4 bases, with 9 bases sitting between them. Germline values: CDR1 SGHRS, CDR2 YFSETQ. CDR3 in DNA: TGCGCCAGCAGCTTGAGGCCGGGGTACAATGAGCAGTTCTTC. The encoded protein is CASSLRPGYNEQFF.

The J gene is TRBJ2-1, the V gene TRBV6-5; D is uncertain. The V gene's germline CDR1 is MNHEY and CDR2 SVGAGI. The CDR3 is 12 residues long. V dropped 6 bases and J dropped 4 bases, with 7 bases sitting between them. The CDR3 loop reads CASSTAYNEQFF. As DNA, the CDR3 is TGTGCCAGCAGCACAGCATACAATGAGCAGTTCTTC.

V and J are TRBV19 and TRBJ2-2, with 7 bases that match TRBD1. V was clipped by 4 bases and J by 3 bases; unmatched bases: 5. Per germline, CDR1 LNHDA and CDR2 SQIVND (reference sequence). This CDR3 has 15 residues. As DNA, the CDR3 is TGTGCCAGTAGTAAGGGTGGGACAGACACCGGGGAGCTGTTTTTT. Its translation is CASSKGGTDTGELFF.

The chain's CDR3 is CASSTGVGNEKLFF. The CDR3, as DNA: TGCGCCAGCAGCACAGGGGTTGGTAATGAAAAACTGTTTTTT. The chain uses TRBV5-1 and TRBJ1-4; 7 bases line up with TRBD1. After removal of 4 bases from V and 4 bases from J, the junction contained 4 bases not matched to a gene. The CDR3 consists of 14 residues. Germline-derived CDR1 and CDR2 are SGHRS and YFSETQ.

This sequence joins TRBV4-2 and TRBJ2-3; 7 bases fit TRBD1. The CDR3 extends over 17 amino acids. V shed 2 bases and J 1 base; nucleotides not matched to a gene: 9. Germline V CDR1 and CDR2: LGHNA, YNFKEQ. CDR3 protein: CASSQKTGAGGTDTQYF. CDR3 DNA: TGTGCCAGCAGCCAAAAAACAGGGGCAGGAGGCACAGATACGCAGTATTTT.

The V call is TRBV2, the J call TRBJ2-7, with D hard to call. The germline V and J ends were trimmed by 7 bases and 3 bases, with 4 bases remaining between them. From germline, CDR1 is SNHLY and CDR2 FYNNEI. The CDR3 loop spans 10 amino acids. CDR3 residues: CASKGYEQYF. CDR3 coding DNA: TGTGCCAGCAAGGGCTACGAGCAGTACTTC.

This clone came up once. This chain links TRBV12-3 or TRBV12-4 with TRBJ1-5; D gene uncertain. This CDR3 is built from 13 residues. The ends were cut back, 3 bases at V and 5 bases at J, with 8 bases in the middle. The CDR3: CASSFNADQPQHF. The CDR3 DNA follows: TGTGCCAGCAGTTTCAATGCGGATCAGCCCCAGCATTTT.

V is TRBV15 and J is TRBJ2-7; 7 bases agree with TRBD2. V shed 6 bases and J 2 bases; nucleotides not matched to a gene: 10. The CDR3 contains 15 residues. Germline CDR1 and CDR2: LNHNV and YYDKDF (reference sequence). The CDR3 protein is CATRDGGTVPYEQYF. CDR3 DNA sequence: TGTGCCACCAGGGACGGGGGGACCGTCCCCTACGAGCAGTACTTC.

The chain couples TRBV7-2 to TRBJ1-5, with a tentative D call TRBD1 (6 bases). The CDR3 contains 13 residues. Germline CDR1 SGHTA, CDR2 FQGNSA. The germline V and J ends were trimmed by 8 bases and 3 bases, with 11 bases remaining between them. The CDR3: CASSGAINQPQHF. CDR3 DNA sequence: TGTGCCAGCTCGGGGGCGATCAATCAGCCCCAGCATTTT.

The chain joins TRBV3-1 (or the pseudogene TRBV3-2) to TRBJ2-3; TRBD1 is a possible D gene (6 bases). The CDR3 is made up of 15 amino acids. Germline lookup yields CDR1 LGHDT and CDR2 YNNKEL (reference sequence). V was pared by 6 bases and J by 0 bases, with 13 bases between. DNA for the CDR3: TGTGCCAGCAGTCACCGGGACATAAGCACAGATACGCAGTATTTT. Encoded protein: CASSHRDISTDTQYF.

The chain is built from TRBV7-2 and TRBJ2-3; perhaps D is TRBD1 or TRBD2 (5 bases each). The CDR3 contains 15 residues. Per germline, CDR1 SGHTA and CDR2 FQGNSA. Trimming cost V 3 bases and J 7 bases, with 17 bases left between them. CDR3 sequence reads: CASSFSSQEGYTQYF. CDR3 sequence (DNA): TGTGCCAGCAGCTTTAGTAGCCAAGAGGGGTATACGCAGTATTTT.

The chain couples TRBV19 to TRBJ2-1, with 8 positions matching TRBD1. The CDR3 has 17 amino acids. V was clipped by 5 bases and J by 5 bases; unmatched bases: 14. The V gene's germline CDR1 is LNHDA and CDR2 SQIVND (reference sequence). DNA of the CDR3: TGTGCCAGTAGTCAGGGACAGGTAGTTTTCCAAAACAATGAGCAGTTCTTC. This gives the protein CASSQGQVVFQNNEQFF.

The V gene is TRBV19, the J gene TRBJ2-3; 7 nucleotides match TRBD1. The CDR3 has 13 residues. V lost 6 bases, J lost 2 bases, and 2 bases stayed unmatched. CDR1 and CDR2 (germline): LNHDA, SQIVND (reference sequence). The CDR3 reads CASRGTVTDTQYF. In nucleotides, the CDR3 is TGTGCCAGTAGAGGGACAGTCACAGATACGCAGTATTTT.

This clone was counted a single time. The V gene is TRBV10-3, the J gene TRBJ1-2, with D unresolved. Per germline, CDR1 ENHRY and CDR2 SYGVKD. V was shortened by 3 bases and J by 3 bases, with 11 bases between the two germline ends. This CDR3 spans 14 amino acids. The CDR3 DNA reads TGTGCCATCAGTGAAATGTCGGCCTACTATGGCTACACCTTC. It translates to CAISEMSAYYGYTF.

The chain recombines TRBV20-1 with TRBJ2-3; D remains ambiguous. This CDR3 comprises 13 residues. CDR1 and CDR2 (germline): DFQATT, SNEGSKA (reference sequence). Trimming removed 3 bases at V and 0 bases at J, with 7 bases between. The CDR3 spells CSASRSSTDTQYF. The CDR3 DNA reads as TGCAGTGCTAGTCGGAGTAGCACAGATACGCAGTATTTT.

J is TRBJ2-2 and V is TRBV5-1, with 8 nucleotides matching TRBD2. This CDR3 contains 15 residues. Germline V CDR1 and CDR2: SGHRS, YFSETQ. V lost 1 base, J lost 4 bases, and 3 bases stayed unmatched. The CDR3 DNA reads TGCGCCAGCAGCTTGCCGGGGGGGACCACCGGGGAGCTGTTTTTT. Encoded protein: CASSLPGGTTGELFF.

This clone appeared once. The CDR3 sequence is CASSPGASGRGYEQYF. The CDR3, as DNA: TGCGCCAGCAGCCCGGGTGCTAGCGGGAGAGGGTACGAGCAGTACTTC. This chain connects TRBV5-1 to TRBJ2-7; TRBD2 aligns across 10 bases. Germline V gene data show CDR1 as SGHRS and CDR2 as YFSETQ. The CDR3 spans 16 residues. Trimming cost V 4 bases and J 4 bases; bases outside gene matches: 11.

The V gene is TRBV9, the J gene TRBJ2-3, with 7 bases that match TRBD2. The ends lost 2 bases at V and 1 base at J; junction bases unmatched: 4. The CDR3 length is 15 residues. Per germline, CDR1 SGDLS and CDR2 YYNGEE. The CDR3 coding sequence is TGTGCCAGCAGCGTGGGCGGGGGAGGCACAGATACGCAGTATTTT. Its protein is CASSVGGGGTDTQYF.

This clone has only a few counts. V is TRBV5-1 and J is TRBJ2-3; the D gene is possibly TRBD1 (5 bases). This CDR3 is built from 14 residues. V was pared by 1 base and J by 4 bases, with 10 bases between. Germline V gives CDR1 SGHRS, CDR2 YFSETQ. The CDR3 region is CASSLSRDPDTQYF. CDR3 coding DNA: TGCGCCAGCAGCTTGTCCAGGGATCCAGATACGCAGTATTTT.

This sequence joins TRBV27 and TRBJ2-7, with D tentatively TRBD1 (5 bases). Trimming pared 8 bases from V and 6 bases from J, leaving 20 bases between. Germline V gene lookup returns CDR1 MNHEY and CDR2 SMNVEV (reference sequence). This CDR3 has 14 residues. CDR3 coding DNA: TGTGCCAGCCGCCTTTGGGGCTACAAGGGCGAGCAGTACTTC. Translation gives CASRLWGYKGEQYF.